The 10 T cell receptor beta chains listed next were all sequenced from one sample in a study of CD8+ T cells in alopecia areata. The sequencing template was cDNA reverse transcribed from extracted RNA. Clones were read by immunoSEQ multiplex PCR, and TCRdb kept only the in-frame ones, dropping some. The table lists about 200,000 clones, more than 50% of them singletons, with roughly 5.3% in the top ten. The sequenced sample was CD8+ T cells sorted from blood. The origin of the receptors is a human donor in good health.

This clone showed up just once. The genes are TRBV15 and TRBJ2-1; 9 nucleotides match TRBD2. The CDR3 covers 14 residues. Germline values: CDR1 LNHNV, CDR2 YYDKDF (reference sequence). V shed 3 bases and J 5 bases; nucleotides not matched to a gene: 2. The CDR3 nucleotides are TGTGCCACCAGCAGTAGCGGGGGCAACAATGAGCAGTTCTTC. Its translation: CATSSSGGNNEQFF.

This clone was counted a few times. The gene calls are TRBV2 and TRBJ1-1; possible D gene TRBD1, 6 bases. Looked up from germline, CDR1 is SNHLY and CDR2 is FYNNEI. V was cut by 5 bases and J by 0 bases, with 13 bases left in between. The CDR3 contains 15 residues. The CDR3 region is CASSPRGSLNTEAFF. Written as DNA, the CDR3 is TGTGCCAGCAGTCCGAGGGGGTCACTGAACACTGAAGCTTTCTTT.

CDR3 nucleotides: TGTGCCAGCAGTCACACCGGGACCGGCTATGGCTACACCTTC. Translation: CASSHTGTGYGYTF. V is TRBV6-5 and J is TRBJ1-2, with a possible D match to TRBD1 (5 bases). The CDR3 has 14 amino acids. V was shortened by 5 bases and J by 4 bases, with 14 bases between the two germline ends. The germline V gene encodes CDR1 MNHEY and CDR2 SVGAGI.

Only a few counts were recorded for this clone. V is TRBV10-2 and J is TRBJ2-1, with 8 bases matching TRBD1. Germline assignment: CDR1 WSHSY and CDR2 SAAADI. The CDR3 loop spans 12 amino acids. V lost 8 bases and J lost 7; bases outside the gene matches: 4. The CDR3 loop is CASGQGANEQFF. Here the CDR3 DNA reads TGCGCCAGCGGCCAGGGGGCAAATGAGCAGTTCTTC.

The chain has TRBV4-1 and TRBJ2-3; either TRBD1 or TRBD2 may supply D (5 bases each). Looked up from germline, CDR1 is MGHRA and CDR2 is YSYEKL. Between the trimmed V and J ends, which lost 3 bases and 5 bases, there was a span of 15 bases. This CDR3 is 15 amino acids long. CDR3 protein: CASSHPTRGRDTQYF. Here the CDR3 DNA reads TGCGCCAGCAGCCACCCGACGAGGGGTCGAGATACGCAGTATTTT.

A few counts support this clone. V is TRBV7-9 and J is TRBJ2-7; D tentatively reads TRBD1 or TRBD2 (5 bases each). Trimming shortened V by 3 bases and J by 7 bases, and 16 bases separated the two germline ends. This CDR3 region has 14 residues. Germline V gives CDR1 SEHNR, CDR2 FQNEAQ (reference sequence). CDR3 coding DNA: TGTGCCAGCAGCTTTACGGGACGGACGGGTGAGCAGTACTTC. Amino acid sequence: CASSFTGRTGEQYF.

This rearrangement joins TRBV4-1 to TRBJ1-2; possibly TRBD1 for D (6 bases). Germline values: CDR1 MGHRA, CDR2 YSYEKL. The CDR3 runs to 15 residues. Trimming removed 5 bases at V and 3 bases at J, with 16 bases between. CDR3 sequence: CASSADSQSYYGYTF. In DNA, the CDR3 is TGCGCCAGCAGCGCGGACAGCCAATCTTACTATGGCTACACCTTC.

The J gene is TRBJ2-6, the V gene TRBV27; the D gene is possibly TRBD1 (6 bases). The V end lost 4 bases, the J end lost 1 base, and 14 bases lay between the germline ends. The CDR3 length is 17 residues. The germline CDR1 and CDR2 sequences are MNHEY and SMNVEV (reference sequence). The CDR3 reads CASSSNYRESGANVLTF. The DNA for the CDR3 is TGTGCCAGCAGTTCAAACTACAGGGAGTCTGGGGCCAACGTCCTGACTTTC.

In this sample, this clone turned up a few times. V is TRBV11-1 and J is TRBJ2-7; D call uncertain. The V and J ends lost 5 bases and 0 bases respectively, with 14 bases between them. From germline, CDR1 is SGHAT and CDR2 FQDESV (reference sequence). CDR3 size: 15 residues. CDR3 sequence reads: CASSRERDTSYEQYF. The CDR3 nucleotides are TGTGCCAGCAGCCGAGAGAGAGACACCTCCTACGAGCAGTACTTC.

This chain joins TRBV14 and TRBJ2-5; TRBD2 agrees at 7 bases. The J call is doubtful: the DNA matches TRBJ2-7 better. This CDR3 region has 16 residues. Germline CDR1 reads SGHDN; CDR2 reads FVKESK. The CDR3 is CASSQEGRGRIHEQYF. CDR3 sequence (DNA): TGTGCCAGCAGCCAAGAAGGGAGGGGCAGGATCCACGAGCAGTACTTC.